These 15 T cell receptor beta chains were sequenced from one sample in a study of technical replicates of blood from several donors. Clones were read by immunoSEQ multiplex PCR, and TCRdb kept only the in-frame ones, dropping some. The top ten hold approximately 0.21% of the sample, which has over 50,000 clones, more than 95% seen once. Sequenced material: T cells isolated from PBMCs. Receptors originate from a human donor in good health.

CDR3 in amino acids: CASGGTGKGEKLFF. Here the CDR3 DNA reads TGTGCCAGCGGCGGTACAGGGAAGGGTGAAAAACTGTTTTTT. This chain connects TRBV5-6 to TRBJ1-4; possibly TRBD1 for D (6 bases). The CDR3 is made up of 14 amino acids. CDR1 and CDR2 (germline): SGHDT, YYEEEE. The V and J ends lost 7 bases and 7 bases respectively, with 17 bases between them.

This clone was detected only once. The CDR3 sequence is CASSAGTGGYYEQYF. The CDR3 region has the DNA TGTGCCAGCAGCGCGGGGACAGGGGGTTACTACGAGCAGTACTTC. The chain employs TRBV7-9 and TRBJ2-7; TRBD1 agrees at 11 bases. There are 15 residues in the CDR3. J was trimmed by 3 bases and V by 5 bases; bases with no gene match: 6. In germline, CDR1 is SEHNR, CDR2 FQNEAQ (reference sequence).

This chain uses TRBV18 with TRBJ2-3; tentatively, D is TRBD2 (6 bases). The CDR3 sequence is 17 residues long. Germline V gives CDR1 KGHSH, CDR2 LQKENI. V lost 2 bases and J 0 bases, leaving 15 bases between the germline ends. CDR3 in DNA: TGTGCCAGCTCACCAGCCAGGTGGGGGACTAGCACAGATACGCAGTATTTT. Encoded protein: CASSPARWGTSTDTQYF.

The genes are TRBV11-2 and TRBJ2-3; unclear D gene. Germline CDR1 is SGHAT and CDR2 is FQNNGV. V was trimmed by 2 bases and J by 2 bases, leaving 20 bases between them. The CDR3 runs 18 residues. The CDR3 loop reads CASSLPLSRRRYTDTQYF. The CDR3 coding sequence is TGTGCCAGCAGCTTACCCTTGTCGCGGCGCCGTTACACAGATACGCAGTATTTT.

CDR3 protein: CASSTGAGANVLTF. CDR3 in DNA: TGCGCCAGCAGCACAGGGGCTGGGGCCAACGTCCTGACTTTC. The V call is TRBV5-1, the J call TRBJ2-6; 7 positions agree with TRBD1. The CDR3 is made up of 14 amino acids. V shed 4 bases, J shed 2 bases, and the junction held 0 bases outside the gene matches. Germline values: CDR1 SGHRS, CDR2 YFSETQ. Using reference TRBV5-1 and TRBJ2-6 for the parts outside the CDR3, the full variable domain is KAGVTQTPRYLIKTRGQQVTLSCSPISGHRSVSWYQQTPGQGLQFLFEYFSETQRNKGNFPGRFSGRQFSNSRSEMNVSTLELGDSALYLCASSTGAGANVLTFGAGSRLTVL.

The chain carries TRBV7-6 and TRBJ1-5, with TRBD1 matching over 8 bases. The J segment lost 1 base and the V segment lost 1 base, leaving 0 bases of the junction unmatched. The CDR3 loop spans 15 amino acids. Germline CDR1 reads SGHVS; CDR2 reads FNYEAQ. This CDR3 is CASSLDRGSNQPQHF. CDR3 bases: TGTGCCAGCAGCTTAGACAGGGGGAGCAATCAGCCCCAGCATTTT.

The chain carries TRBV29-1 and TRBJ1-1; weak D call: TRBD1 (6 bases). Germline V gene data show CDR1 as SQVTM and CDR2 as ANQGSEA. CDR3 length: 13 residues. Trimming removed 4 bases from V and 0 bases from J, with 9 bases in between. CDR3 in DNA: TGCAGCGTTGGACAGGCCATGAACACTGAAGCTTTCTTT. This codes for CSVGQAMNTEAFF.

The gene calls are TRBV29-1 and TRBJ1-2; TRBD1 matches at 9 bases. The J segment lost 11 bases and the V segment lost 7 bases, leaving 8 bases of the junction unmatched. The length of the CDR3 is 11 residues. Germline V gene data show CDR1 as SQVTM and CDR2 as ANQGSEA. The CDR3 protein is CSGRDREFYTF. CDR3 DNA: TGCAGCGGCCGGGACAGGGAGTTTTACACCTTC.

This clone was counted a single time. The genes are TRBV5-4 and TRBJ1-3; no clear D gene. This CDR3 is 15 amino acids long. Trimming left V 0 bases short and J 4 bases short, with 11 bases between. Per the germline V gene, CDR1 is SGHNT and CDR2 is YYREEE (reference sequence). The CDR3 coding sequence is TGTGCCAGCAGCTTGGATGCGGGGAGCGGAAACACCATATATTTT. This gives the protein CASSLDAGSGNTIYF.

The V and J genes are TRBV4-1 and TRBJ1-2; no clear D gene. The germline V gene has CDR1 MGHRA and CDR2 YSYEKL. V was cut by 1 base and J by 3 bases, with 12 bases left in between. The CDR3 loop spans 15 amino acids. The CDR3 DNA follows: TGCGCCAGCAGCCAAGGAGAGTTTACCGACTATGGCTACACCTTC. Protein: CASSQGEFTDYGYTF.

The genes are TRBV10-1 and TRBJ2-7, with D maybe TRBD1 (5 bases). V lost 3 bases to trimming and J lost 3 bases, with 12 bases between them. This CDR3 region has 14 residues. From germline, CDR1 is WNHNN and CDR2 SYGVQD (reference sequence). CDR3 nucleotide sequence: TGCGCCAGCAGTGAAGAGACAGTTTTCTACGAGCAGTACTTC. Protein product: CASSEETVFYEQYF.

The chain recombines TRBV9 with TRBJ2-3; D is unclear. Germline CDR1 and CDR2: SGDLS and YYNGEE. The CDR3 extends over 13 amino acids. V lost 3 bases to trimming and J lost 6 bases, with 11 bases between them. CDR3 loop: CASSGSVTDTQYF. The CDR3 DNA is TGTGCCAGCAGCGGTTCAGTCACGGATACGCAGTATTTT. The variable domain in full, completed from reference TRBV9 and TRBJ2-3, reads DSGVTQTPKHLITATGQRVTLRCSPRSGDLSVYWYQQSLDQGLQFLIQYYNGEERAKGNILERFSAQQFPDLHSELNLSSLELGDSALYFCASSGSVTDTQYFGPGTRLTVL.

The chain is built from TRBV7-9 and TRBJ1-2, with TRBD1 matching over 7 bases. Germline-derived CDR1 and CDR2 are SEHNR and FQNEAQ (reference sequence). The length of the CDR3 is 17 residues. J lost 4 bases, V lost 7 bases, and 18 bases had no gene match. This CDR3 reads CASTALGGPITIYGYTF. The CDR3 nucleotides read TGTGCCAGCACCGCACTAGGGGGCCCTATTACCATCTATGGCTACACCTTC. Full variable domain (rest looked up from reference TRBV7-9 and TRBJ1-2): DTGVSQNPRHKITKRGQNVTFRCDPISEHNRLYWYRQTLGQGPEFLTYFQNEAQLEKSRLLSDRFSAERPKGSFSTLEIQRTEQGDSAMYLCASTALGGPITIYGYTFGSGTRLTVV.

The chain's CDR3 is CASSGTPITYNEQFF. CDR3 in DNA: TGTGCCAGCAGTGGGACACCGATAACCTACAATGAGCAGTTCTTC. V and J are TRBV2 and TRBJ2-1; tentative D call: TRBD1 (5 bases). The CDR3 has 15 amino acids. Trimming took 4 bases from V and 2 from J, leaving 12 bases between them. Germline loops: CDR1 SNHLY, CDR2 FYNNEI.

The chain carries TRBV6-1 and TRBJ2-7; 7 bases fit TRBD1. The ends lost 4 bases at V and 6 bases at J; junction bases unmatched: 9. The CDR3 contains 14 residues. Germline loops: CDR1 MNHNS, CDR2 SASEGT. CDR3 sequence: CASSGQGSRREQYF. The CDR3 nucleotides are TGTGCCAGCAGTGGACAGGGTTCGCGGCGCGAGCAGTACTTC.